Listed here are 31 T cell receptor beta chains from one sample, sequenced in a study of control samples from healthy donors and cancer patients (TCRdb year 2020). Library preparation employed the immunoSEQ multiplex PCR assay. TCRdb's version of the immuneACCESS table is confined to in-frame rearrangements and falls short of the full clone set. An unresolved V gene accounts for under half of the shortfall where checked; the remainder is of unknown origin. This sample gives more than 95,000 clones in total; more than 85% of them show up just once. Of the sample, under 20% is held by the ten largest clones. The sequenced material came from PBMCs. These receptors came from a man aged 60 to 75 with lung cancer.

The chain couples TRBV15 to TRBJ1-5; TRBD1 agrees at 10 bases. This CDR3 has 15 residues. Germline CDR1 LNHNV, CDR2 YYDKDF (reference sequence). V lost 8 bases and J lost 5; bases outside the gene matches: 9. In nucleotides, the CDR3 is TGTGCCACCGCCACCCCAGGGACAGGGGATCAGCCCCAGCATTTT. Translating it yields CATATPGTGDQPQHF.

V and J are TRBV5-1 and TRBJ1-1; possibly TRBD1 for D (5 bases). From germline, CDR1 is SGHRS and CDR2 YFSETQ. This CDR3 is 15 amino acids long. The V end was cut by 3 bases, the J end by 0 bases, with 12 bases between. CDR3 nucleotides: TGCGCCAGCAGCTGGGACGGTCCCATGAACACTGAAGCTTTCTTT. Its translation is CASSWDGPMNTEAFF. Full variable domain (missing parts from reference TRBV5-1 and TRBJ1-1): KAGVTQTPRYLIKTRGQQVTLSCSPISGHRSVSWYQQTPGQGLQFLFEYFSETQRNKGNFPGRFSGRQFSNSRSEMNVSTLELGDSALYLCASSWDGPMNTEAFFGQGTRLTVV.

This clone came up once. CDR3 sequence: CASSLDRAGTQYF. The CDR3 DNA is TGTGCCAGCAGTTTAGACAGAGCAGGGACCCAGTACTTC. The chain carries TRBV12-3 or TRBV12-4 and TRBJ2-5; D remains ambiguous. V dropped 1 base and J dropped 7 bases, with 10 bases sitting between them. The CDR3 length is 13 residues.

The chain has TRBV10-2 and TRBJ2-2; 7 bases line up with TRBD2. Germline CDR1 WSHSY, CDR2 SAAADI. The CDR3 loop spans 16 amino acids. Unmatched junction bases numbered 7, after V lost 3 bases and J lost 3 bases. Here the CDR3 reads CASSERMAGDTGELFF. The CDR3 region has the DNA TGCGCCAGCAGTGAAAGGATGGCGGGGGACACCGGGGAGCTGTTTTTT.

The CDR3 DNA sequence: TGTGCCAGCTCGCCAGGGGGGGCGTGGGAGCAGTACGTC. It specifies CASSPGGAWEQYV. This chain connects TRBV18 to TRBJ2-7; D tentatively reads TRBD1 or TRBD2 (7 bases each). The CDR3 runs to 13 residues. Trimming removed 6 bases at V and 7 bases at J, with 16 bases between. CDR1 KGHSH and CDR2 LQKENI come from the germline V gene.

CDR3 amino acids: CASSGGGATNTQYF. CDR3 DNA: TGTGCCAGCAGCGGCGGGGGGGCCACGAATACGCAGTATTTT. The genes are TRBV11-3 and TRBJ2-3; 9 bases align to TRBD2. This CDR3 spans 14 amino acids. Germline CDR1 reads SGHNT; CDR2 reads YENEEA. The junction had 7 bases not matched to a gene; V was cut back by 5 bases and J by 7 bases.

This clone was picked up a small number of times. The CDR3: CASSPSRQPQHF. In DNA form, the CDR3 reads TGTGCCAGCAGTCCCTCAAGGCAGCCCCAGCATTTT. The V gene is TRBV27, the J gene TRBJ1-5; D remains ambiguous. This CDR3 has 12 amino acids. Looked up from germline, CDR1 is MNHEY and CDR2 is SMNVEV (reference sequence). V lost 5 bases and J 7 bases, leaving 9 bases between the germline ends.

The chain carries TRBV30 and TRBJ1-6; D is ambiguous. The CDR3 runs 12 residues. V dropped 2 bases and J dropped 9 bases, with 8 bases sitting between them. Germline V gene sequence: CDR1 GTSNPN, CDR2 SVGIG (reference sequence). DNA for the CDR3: TGTGCCTGGAGTTCCGGCCCTTCACCCCTCCACTTT. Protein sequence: CAWSSGPSPLHF.

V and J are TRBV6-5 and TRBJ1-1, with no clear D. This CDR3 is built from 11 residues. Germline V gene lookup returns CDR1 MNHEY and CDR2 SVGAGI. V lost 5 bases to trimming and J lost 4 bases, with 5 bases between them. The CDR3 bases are TGTGCCAGCAGTCGGACCACTGAAGCTTTCTTT. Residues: CASSRTTEAFF.

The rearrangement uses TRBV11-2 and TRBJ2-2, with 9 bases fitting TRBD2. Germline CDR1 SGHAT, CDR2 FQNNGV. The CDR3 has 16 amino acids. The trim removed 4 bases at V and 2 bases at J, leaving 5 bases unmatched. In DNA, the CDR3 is TGTGCCAGCAGCTCCCGACTAGCGGCAAACACCGGGGAGCTGTTTTTT. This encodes CASSSRLAANTGELFF.

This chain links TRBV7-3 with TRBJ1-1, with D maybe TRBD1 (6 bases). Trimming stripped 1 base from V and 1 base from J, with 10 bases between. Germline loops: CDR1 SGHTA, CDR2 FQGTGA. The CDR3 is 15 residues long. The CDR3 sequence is CASSLRGTSNTEAFF. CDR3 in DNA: TGTGCCAGCAGCTTAAGAGGGACATCGAACACTGAAGCTTTCTTT.

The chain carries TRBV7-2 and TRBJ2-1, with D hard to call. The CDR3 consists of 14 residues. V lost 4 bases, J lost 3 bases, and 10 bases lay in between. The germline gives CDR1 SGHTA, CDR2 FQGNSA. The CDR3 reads CASSSYGDYNEQFF. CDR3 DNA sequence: TGTGCCAGCAGCTCATATGGGGACTACAATGAGCAGTTCTTC.

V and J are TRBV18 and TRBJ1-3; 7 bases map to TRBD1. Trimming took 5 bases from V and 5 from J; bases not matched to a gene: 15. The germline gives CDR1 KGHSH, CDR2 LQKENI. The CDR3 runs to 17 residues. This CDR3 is CASSAKSPTGTRNTIYF. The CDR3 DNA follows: TGTGCCAGCTCAGCCAAGTCTCCGACAGGGACCAGAAACACCATATATTTT.

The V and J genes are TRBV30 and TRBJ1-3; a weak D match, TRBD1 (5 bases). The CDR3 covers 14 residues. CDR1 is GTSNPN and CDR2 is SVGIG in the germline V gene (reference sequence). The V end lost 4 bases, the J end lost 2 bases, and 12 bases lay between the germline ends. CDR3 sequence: CAWKYGTAGNTIYF. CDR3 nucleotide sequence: TGTGCCTGGAAATATGGGACTGCTGGAAACACCATATATTTT.

CDR3 loop: CASSQTGAQPQHF. CDR3 coding DNA: TGTGCCAGCAGCCAGACAGGGGCACAGCCCCAGCATTTT. V and J are TRBV11-3 and TRBJ1-5; TRBD1 matches at 8 bases. J gave up 7 bases and V 5 bases, and 4 bases lay outside the gene matches. Germline-derived CDR1 and CDR2 are SGHNT and YENEEA. CDR3 size: 13 residues.

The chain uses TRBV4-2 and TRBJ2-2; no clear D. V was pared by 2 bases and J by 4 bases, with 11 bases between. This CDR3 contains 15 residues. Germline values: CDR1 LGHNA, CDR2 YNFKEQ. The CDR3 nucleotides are TGTGCCAGCAGCCAAAATTTCCCGAGCACCGGGGAGCTGTTTTTT. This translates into CASSQNFPSTGELFF.

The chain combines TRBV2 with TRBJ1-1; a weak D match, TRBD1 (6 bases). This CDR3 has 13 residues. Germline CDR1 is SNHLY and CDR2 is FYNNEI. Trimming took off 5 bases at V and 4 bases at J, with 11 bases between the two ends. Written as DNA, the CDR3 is TGTGCCAGCAGTTATGACAGGCTCACTGAAGCTTTCTTT. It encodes CASSYDRLTEAFF. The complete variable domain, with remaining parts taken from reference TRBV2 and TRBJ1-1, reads EPEVTQTPSHQVTQMGQEVILRCVPISNHLYFYWYRQILGQKVEFLVSFYNNEISEKSEIFDDQFSVERPDGSNFTLKIRSTKLEDSAMYFCASSYDRLTEAFFGQGTRLTVV.

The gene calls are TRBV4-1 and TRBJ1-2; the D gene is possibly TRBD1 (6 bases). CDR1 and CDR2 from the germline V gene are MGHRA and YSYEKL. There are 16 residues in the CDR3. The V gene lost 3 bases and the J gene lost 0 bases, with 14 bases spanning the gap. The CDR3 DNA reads TGCGCCAGCAGCCAGGGGCGTGGACAGACTAACTATGGCTACACCTTC. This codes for CASSQGRGQTNYGYTF.

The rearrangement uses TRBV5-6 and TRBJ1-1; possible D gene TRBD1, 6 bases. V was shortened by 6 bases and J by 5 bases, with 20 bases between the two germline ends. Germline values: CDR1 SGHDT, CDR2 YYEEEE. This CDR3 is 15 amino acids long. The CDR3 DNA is TGTGCCAGCAAGCGACCGGGACAAAGGTGGACTGAAGCTTTCTTT. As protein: CASKRPGQRWTEAFF. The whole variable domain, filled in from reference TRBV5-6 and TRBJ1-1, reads DAGVTQSPTHLIKTRGQQVTLRCSPKSGHDTVSWYQQALGQGPQFIFQYYEEEERQRGNFPDRFSGHQFPNYSSELNVNALLLGDSALYLCASKRPGQRWTEAFFGQGTRLTVV.

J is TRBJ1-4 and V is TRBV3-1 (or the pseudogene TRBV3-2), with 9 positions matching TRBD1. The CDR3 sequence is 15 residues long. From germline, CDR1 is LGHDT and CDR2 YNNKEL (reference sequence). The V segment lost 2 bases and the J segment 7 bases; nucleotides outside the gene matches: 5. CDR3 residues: CASSQMDRGGEKLFF. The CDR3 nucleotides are TGTGCCAGCAGCCAAATGGACAGGGGAGGTGAAAAACTGTTTTTT.

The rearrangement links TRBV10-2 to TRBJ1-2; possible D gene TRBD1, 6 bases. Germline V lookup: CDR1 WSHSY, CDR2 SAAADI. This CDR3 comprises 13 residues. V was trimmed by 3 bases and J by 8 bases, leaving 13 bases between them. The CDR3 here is CASSDPQGSGYTF. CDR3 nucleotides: TGCGCCAGCAGTGACCCTCAGGGGAGCGGCTACACCTTC.

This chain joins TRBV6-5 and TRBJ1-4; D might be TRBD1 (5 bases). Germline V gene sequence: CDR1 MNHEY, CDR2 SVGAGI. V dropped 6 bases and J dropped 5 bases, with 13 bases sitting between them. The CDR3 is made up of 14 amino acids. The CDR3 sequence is CASSYEGLNEKLFF. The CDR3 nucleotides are TGTGCCAGCAGCTACGAGGGGCTGAATGAAAAACTGTTTTTT.

The CDR3 here is CASRGTENIQYF. The CDR3 DNA follows: TGCGCCAGCAGGGGGACCGAAAACATTCAGTACTTC. V gene TRBV5-1 combines with J gene TRBJ2-4; D is perhaps TRBD1 or TRBD2 (5 bases each). Germline V gives CDR1 SGHRS, CDR2 YFSETQ. V gave up 5 bases and J gave up 5 bases, with 8 bases separating them. The length of the CDR3 is 12 residues.

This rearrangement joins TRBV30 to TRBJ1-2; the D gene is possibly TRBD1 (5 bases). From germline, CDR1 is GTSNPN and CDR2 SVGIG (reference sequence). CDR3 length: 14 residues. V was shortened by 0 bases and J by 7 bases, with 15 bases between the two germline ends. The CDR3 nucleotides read TGTGCCTGGAGTGTGGAGGGCAGGGTGTTTGGCTACACCTTC. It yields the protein CAWSVEGRVFGYTF.

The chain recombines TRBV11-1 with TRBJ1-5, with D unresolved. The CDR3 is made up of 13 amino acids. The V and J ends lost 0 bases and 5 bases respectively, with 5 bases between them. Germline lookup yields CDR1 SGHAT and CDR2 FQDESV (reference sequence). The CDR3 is CASSLARDQPQHF. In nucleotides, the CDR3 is TGTGCCAGCAGCTTAGCAAGGGATCAGCCCCAGCATTTT.

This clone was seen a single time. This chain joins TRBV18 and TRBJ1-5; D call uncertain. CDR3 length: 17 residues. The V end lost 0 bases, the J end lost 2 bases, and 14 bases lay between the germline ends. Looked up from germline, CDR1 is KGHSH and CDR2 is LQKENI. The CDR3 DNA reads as TGTGCCAGCTCACCACCGGACGGAGCCCCGGGCAATCAGCCCCAGCATTTT. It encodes CASSPPDGAPGNQPQHF.

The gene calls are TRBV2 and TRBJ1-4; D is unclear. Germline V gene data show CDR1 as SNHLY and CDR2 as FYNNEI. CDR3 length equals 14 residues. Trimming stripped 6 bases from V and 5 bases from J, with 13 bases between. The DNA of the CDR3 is TGTGCCAGCAGCCAATTAGATGGGAATGAAAAACTGTTTTTT. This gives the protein CASSQLDGNEKLFF.

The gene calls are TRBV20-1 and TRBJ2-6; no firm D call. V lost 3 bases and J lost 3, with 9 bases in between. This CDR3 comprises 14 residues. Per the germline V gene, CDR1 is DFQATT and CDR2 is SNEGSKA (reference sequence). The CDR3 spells CSASSSRGANVLTF. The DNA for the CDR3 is TGCAGTGCTAGTTCCTCCCGTGGGGCCAACGTCCTGACTTTC.

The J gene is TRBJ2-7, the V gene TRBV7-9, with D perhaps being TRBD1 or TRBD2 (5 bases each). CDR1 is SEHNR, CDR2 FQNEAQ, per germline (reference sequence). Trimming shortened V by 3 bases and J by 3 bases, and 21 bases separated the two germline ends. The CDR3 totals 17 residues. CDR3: CASSLGDGIPTHYEQYV. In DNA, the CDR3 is TGTGCCAGCAGCTTGGGGGACGGAATTCCGACCCACTACGAGCAGTACGTC.

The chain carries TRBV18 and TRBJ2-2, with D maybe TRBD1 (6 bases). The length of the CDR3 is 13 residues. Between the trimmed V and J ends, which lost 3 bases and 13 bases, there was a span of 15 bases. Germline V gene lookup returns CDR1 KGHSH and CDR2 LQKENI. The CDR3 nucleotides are TGTGCCAGCTCACCTACGACAGGTGGTAGGCTGTTTTTT. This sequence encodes CASSPTTGGRLFF. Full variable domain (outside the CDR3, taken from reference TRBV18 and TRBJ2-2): NAGVMQNPRHLVRRRGQEARLRCSPMKGHSHVYWYRQLPEEGLKFMVYLQKENIIDESGMPKERFSAEFPKEGPSILRIQQVVRGDSAAYFCASSPTTGGRLFFGEGSRLTVL.

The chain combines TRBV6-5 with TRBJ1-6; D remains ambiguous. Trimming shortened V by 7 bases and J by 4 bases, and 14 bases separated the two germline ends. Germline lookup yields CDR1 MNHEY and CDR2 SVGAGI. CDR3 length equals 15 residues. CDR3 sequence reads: CASTGERTYNSPLHF. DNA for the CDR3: TGTGCCAGCACCGGGGAAAGAACTTATAATTCACCCCTCCACTTT.